The sequence of this TCR beta chain was determined in a study of identical twins. Trimming left V 3 bases short and J 2 bases short, with 19 bases between. Germline CDR1 is SGHRS and CDR2 is YFSETQ. CDR3 length: 17 residues. MiXCR, applied by TCRdb to the 5' RACE reads, yields one record per CDR3 protein. The sample shows about 520,000 distinct CDR3 sequences, around 20% of them seen only once. A further study also used this sample, focusing on T cells expressing NK-cell markers. From that second work: More than 5 donors had dominant NKG2C+ clonotypes that comprised roughly 1.0-7.0% of their CD8+ T cells. Expanded NKG2C+ T cell clones were not confirmed as HCMV-specific.

The TCR sequence derives from a young woman in good health. This chain uses TRBV5-1 with TRBJ2-3; weak D call: TRBD2 (6 bases). The specimen was CD4+ T cells sorted from blood. CDR3 sequence: CASSSGSSGTFTDTQYF. In DNA, the CDR3 is TGCGCCAGCAGCTCCGGGTCCTCAGGGACTTTCACAGATACGCAGTATTTT.